This T cell receptor beta chain is drawn from a study of CD8+CD57+ T cells in acquired aplastic anemia. Overall study context: Each DNA sample taken from sorted CD4+ and CD8+ cells came to approximately 3.3 ug on average.

Overall study findings and caveats: Patients and controls shared under 30 CD8+ CDR3 sequences, highly expressed in patients. Simpson's diversity of CD8+ cells was not significantly different in patients compared with controls.

In regard to this clonotype: Its antigen is not known.

Both TCR beta VDJ combination and CDR3 sequence profiling were carried out. Genomic DNA was the template for this profiling. Using its own MiXCR run on the reads, TCRdb lists one record per CDR3 protein. Of under 200,000 distinct CDR3 sequences listed, around half are singletons. The patients chosen for sequencing had shown expansion of CD8+CD57+ cells (detected by flow cytometry). A severe acquired aplastic anemia diagnosis applied to all patients. The V end lost 3 bases, the J end lost 2 bases, and 10 bases lay between the germline ends. From germline, CDR1 is LNHNV and CDR2 YYDKDF (reference sequence). The CDR3 spans 14 residues.

Sequencing was done on a sample of sorted CD4+, CD8+, or CD8+CD57+ T cells (not recorded which) from PBMCs. The chain recombines TRBV15 with TRBJ2-5; weak D call: TRBD1 (6 bases). The TCR comes from a human donor with aplastic anemia. CDR3: CATSRQGIQETQYF. As DNA, the CDR3 is TGTGCCACCAGCAGGCAGGGGATTCAAGAGACCCAGTACTTC.